Listed here are 8 T cell receptor beta chains from one sample, sequenced in a study of cytomegalovirus exposure and HLA in healthy donors. Researchers ran the PCR with 60 Vbeta and 13 Jbeta primers. This table comes from immunoSEQ multiplex PCR, and its TCRdb copy is limited to in-frame clones, with some not included. This table has 110,000 or so clones, about 80% appearing once. The source material was PBMCs. These receptor sequences come from a woman aged 45-60 years in good health and CMV-seropositive.

CDR3 in DNA: TGTGCCAGTTCGCCCGGACAGGGCAACTACGAGCAGTACTTC. Translated, it gives CASSPGQGNYEQYF. The J gene is TRBJ2-7, the V gene TRBV19; 8 nucleotides align to TRBD1. The CDR3 has 14 residues. Germline values: CDR1 LNHDA, CDR2 SQIVND (reference sequence). The V gene end was trimmed by 8 bases and the J gene end by 3 bases; junction bases not matched to a gene: 9.

The chain has TRBV27 and TRBJ1-6; no clear D. The CDR3 spans 15 residues. Germline CDR1 is MNHEY and CDR2 is SMNVEV (reference sequence). Trimming shortened V by 6 bases and J by 0 bases, and 9 bases separated the two germline ends. This chain's CDR3 is CASRPRSSYNSPLHF. For the CDR3, the DNA is TGTGCCAGCAGGCCCCGCAGCTCCTATAATTCACCCCTCCACTTT.

This clone occurred a few times. The rearrangement joins TRBV6-5 to TRBJ2-5, with unresolved D. The germline V gene encodes CDR1 MNHEY and CDR2 SVGAGI. Trimming cost V 4 bases and J 2 bases, with 8 bases left between them. This CDR3 is 13 amino acids long. CDR3 region: CASSSTAQETQYF. CDR3 in DNA: TGTGCCAGCAGTTCAACAGCACAAGAGACCCAGTACTTC.

The chain recombines TRBV5-5 with TRBJ2-1, with TRBD2 matching 9 bases. The germline V gene has CDR1 SGHKS and CDR2 YYEKEE (reference sequence). The CDR3 is 15 amino acids. The J segment lost 4 bases and the V segment lost 3 bases, leaving 5 bases of the junction unmatched. CDR3 residues: CASSSSLAGYNEQFF. The CDR3 nucleotides read TGTGCCAGCAGCTCCTCACTAGCGGGTTACAATGAGCAGTTCTTC.

Concerning this clone: A much larger clone sits a single nucleotide away, making a read error possible. The chain joins TRBV6-5 to TRBJ1-5; D uncertain. The germline V gene encodes CDR1 MNHEY and CDR2 SVGAGI. Trimming removed 5 bases at V and 7 bases at J, with 12 bases between. The CDR3 has 13 amino acids. CDR3 DNA sequence: TGTGCCAGCAGTAAGGAGAGGAGGCAGCCCCAGCATTTT. It codes for CASSKERRQPQHF.

This clone was counted between two and nine times. V is TRBV7-2 and J is TRBJ2-5, with D tentatively TRBD2 (5 bases). Trimming pared 5 bases from V and 0 bases from J, leaving 10 bases between. Germline CDR1 and CDR2: SGHTA and FQGNSA. CDR3 length equals 14 residues. The CDR3 DNA follows: TGTGCCAGCAGCCTTGAGCGGAACCAAGAGACCCAGTACTTC. Translation gives CASSLERNQETQYF.

This clone was seen only once. The gene calls are TRBV9 and TRBJ2-7; TRBD2 matches at 7 bases. The CDR3 has 17 amino acids. The J segment lost 9 bases and the V segment lost 0 bases, leaving 18 bases of the junction unmatched. Germline V gives CDR1 SGDLS, CDR2 YYNGEE. The CDR3 loop reads CASSVGEGSAIGAAQYF. The CDR3 region has the DNA TGTGCCAGCAGCGTAGGGGAGGGAAGCGCAATAGGGGCCGCGCAGTACTTC.

CDR3 bases: TGTGCCATCAGTGAGTCGAGTGGAGGGACTCAGCCCCAGCATTTT. Translation: CAISESSGGTQPQHF. The V gene is TRBV10-3, the J gene TRBJ1-5, with D perhaps TRBD1 (5 bases). Trimming removed 0 bases at V and 6 bases at J, with 12 bases between. The CDR3 has 15 amino acids. Germline lookup yields CDR1 ENHRY and CDR2 SYGVKD.